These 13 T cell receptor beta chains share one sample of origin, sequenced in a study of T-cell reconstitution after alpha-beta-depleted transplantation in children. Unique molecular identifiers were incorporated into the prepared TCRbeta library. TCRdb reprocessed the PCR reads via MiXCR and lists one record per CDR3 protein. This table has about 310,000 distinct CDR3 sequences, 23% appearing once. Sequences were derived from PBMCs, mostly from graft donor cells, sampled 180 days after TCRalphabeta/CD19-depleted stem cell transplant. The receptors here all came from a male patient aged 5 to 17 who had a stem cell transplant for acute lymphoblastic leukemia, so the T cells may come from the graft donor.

For the CDR3, the DNA is TGTGCCAGCAGCTTAGGGGGGAGAGGGCCAGATACGCAGTATTTT. This translates into CASSLGGRGPDTQYF. The chain carries TRBV11-2 and TRBJ2-3; D could derive from TRBD1 or TRBD2 (5 bases each). There are 15 residues in the CDR3. The V end lost 1 base, the J end lost 4 bases, and 12 bases lay between the germline ends. Germline V gene lookup returns CDR1 SGHAT and CDR2 FQNNGV.

In DNA, the CDR3 is TGTGCCAGCTCCGGCGGCGGCCTCCAAGAGACCCAGTACTTC. It encodes CASSGGGLQETQYF. The chain joins TRBV18 to TRBJ2-5; D unclear. Germline lookup yields CDR1 KGHSH and CDR2 LQKENI. The CDR3 runs 14 residues. Between the trimmed V and J ends, which lost 6 bases and 1 base, there was a span of 12 bases.

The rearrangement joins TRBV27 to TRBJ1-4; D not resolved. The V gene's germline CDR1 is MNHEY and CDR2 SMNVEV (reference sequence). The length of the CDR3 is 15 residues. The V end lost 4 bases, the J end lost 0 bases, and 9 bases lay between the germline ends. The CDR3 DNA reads TGTGCCAGCAGTTCTATCGGGACAACTAATGAAAAACTGTTTTTT. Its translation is CASSSIGTTNEKLFF.

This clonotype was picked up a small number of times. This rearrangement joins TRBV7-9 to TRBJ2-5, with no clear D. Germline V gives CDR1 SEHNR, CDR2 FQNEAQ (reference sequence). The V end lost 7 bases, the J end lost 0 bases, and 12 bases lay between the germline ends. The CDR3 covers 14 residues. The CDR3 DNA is TGTGCCAGCACCTTTGGGAAGTACCAAGAGACCCAGTACTTC. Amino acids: CASTFGKYQETQYF.

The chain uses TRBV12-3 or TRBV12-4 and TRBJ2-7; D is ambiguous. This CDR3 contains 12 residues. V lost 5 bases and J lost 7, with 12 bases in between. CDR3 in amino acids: CASSEGMGEQYF. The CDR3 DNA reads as TGTGCCAGCAGTGAAGGAATGGGGGAGCAGTACTTC.

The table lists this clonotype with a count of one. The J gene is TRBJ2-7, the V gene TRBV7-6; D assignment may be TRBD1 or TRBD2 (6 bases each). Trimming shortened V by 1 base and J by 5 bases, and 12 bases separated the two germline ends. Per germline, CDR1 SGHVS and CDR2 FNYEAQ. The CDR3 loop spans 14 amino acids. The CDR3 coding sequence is TGTGCCAGCAGCTTAGACCCAGGGGAGGACGAGCAGTACTTC. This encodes CASSLDPGEDEQYF.

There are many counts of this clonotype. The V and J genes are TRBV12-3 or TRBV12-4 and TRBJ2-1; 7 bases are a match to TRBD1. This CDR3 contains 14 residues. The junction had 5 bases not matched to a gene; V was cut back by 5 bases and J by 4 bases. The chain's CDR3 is CASSPTGFYNEQFF. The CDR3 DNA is TGTGCCAGCAGTCCGACAGGGTTTTACAATGAGCAGTTCTTC.

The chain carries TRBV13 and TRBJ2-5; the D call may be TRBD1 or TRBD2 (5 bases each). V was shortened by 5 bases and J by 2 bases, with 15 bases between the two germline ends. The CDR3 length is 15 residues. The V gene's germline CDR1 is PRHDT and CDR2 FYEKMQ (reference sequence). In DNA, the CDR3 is TGTGCCAGCAGCATTCTCGGGGCACTACAAGAGACCCAGTACTTC. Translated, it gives CASSILGALQETQYF. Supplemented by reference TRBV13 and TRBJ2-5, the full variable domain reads AAGVIQSPRHLIKEKRETATLKCYPIPRHDTVYWYQQGPGQDPQFLISFYEKMQSDKGSIPDRFSAQQFSDYHSELNMSSLELGDSALYFCASSILGALQETQYFGPGTRLLVL.

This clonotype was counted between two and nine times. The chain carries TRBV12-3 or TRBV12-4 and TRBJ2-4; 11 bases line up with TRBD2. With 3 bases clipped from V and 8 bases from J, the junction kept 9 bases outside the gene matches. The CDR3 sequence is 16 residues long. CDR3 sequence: CASSFAASGRKDIQYF. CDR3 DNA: TGTGCCAGCAGTTTCGCGGCTAGCGGGAGGAAGGACATTCAGTACTTC.

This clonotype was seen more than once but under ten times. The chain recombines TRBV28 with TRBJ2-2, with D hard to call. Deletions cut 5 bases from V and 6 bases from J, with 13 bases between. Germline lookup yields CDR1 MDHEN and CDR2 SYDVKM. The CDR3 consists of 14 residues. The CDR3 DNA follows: TGTGCCAGCAGTCTGTCTCTGGGGTCCGGGGAGCTGTTTTTT. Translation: CASSLSLGSGELFF.

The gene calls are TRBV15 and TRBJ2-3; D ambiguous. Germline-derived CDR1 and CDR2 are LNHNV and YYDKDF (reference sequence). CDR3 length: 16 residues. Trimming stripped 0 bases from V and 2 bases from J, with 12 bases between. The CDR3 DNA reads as TGTGCCACCAGCAGAGAAAGATCCTTTAACACAGATACGCAGTATTTT. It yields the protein CATSRERSFNTDTQYF.

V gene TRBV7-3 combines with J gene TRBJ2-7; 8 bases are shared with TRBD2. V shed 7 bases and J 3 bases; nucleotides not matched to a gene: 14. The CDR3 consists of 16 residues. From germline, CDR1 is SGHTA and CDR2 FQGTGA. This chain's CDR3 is CASNLGAGGLLYEQYF. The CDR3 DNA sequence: TGTGCCAGCAACCTAGGGGCGGGAGGCTTGCTCTACGAGCAGTACTTC.

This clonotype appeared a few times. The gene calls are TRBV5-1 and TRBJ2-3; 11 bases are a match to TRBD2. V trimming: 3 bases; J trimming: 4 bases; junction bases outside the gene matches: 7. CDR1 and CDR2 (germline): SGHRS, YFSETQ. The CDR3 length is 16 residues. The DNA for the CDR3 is TGCGCCAGCAGCTCGATAGCGGGAGGGCCAGCAGATACGCAGTATTTT. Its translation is CASSSIAGGPADTQYF.